This TCR beta chain was obtained from a study of shared clonotypes between healthy human individuals. This clone was found once. No antigen is known for it. Samples underwent the assay at deep level. Using immunoSEQ multiplex PCR, the repertoire was profiled, and TCRdb retains in-frame clones only, with some absent. The data contain approximately 330,000 clones, roughly 80% of them singletons. The study's findings and limits: Larger estimated richness was generally recorded for naive subsets relative to memory subsets.

The investigators split CD4+ cells into a CD45RA+ naive subset and a CD45RA-negative memory subset. CDR1 is SGDLS and CDR2 is YYNGEE in the germline V gene. The germline V and J ends were trimmed by 3 bases and 1 base, with 10 bases remaining between them. The CDR3 has 15 residues. The V gene is TRBV9, the J gene TRBJ2-2; D call uncertain. The sequenced material came from memory CD4+ T cells sorted from blood. The subset was: CD45RA-negative fraction. This clonotype originated in a man aged 25-45 years in good health. The CDR3 spells CASSGQNRNTGELFF. The CDR3 region has the DNA TGTGCCAGCAGCGGCCAAAACAGGAACACCGGGGAGCTGTTTTTT.